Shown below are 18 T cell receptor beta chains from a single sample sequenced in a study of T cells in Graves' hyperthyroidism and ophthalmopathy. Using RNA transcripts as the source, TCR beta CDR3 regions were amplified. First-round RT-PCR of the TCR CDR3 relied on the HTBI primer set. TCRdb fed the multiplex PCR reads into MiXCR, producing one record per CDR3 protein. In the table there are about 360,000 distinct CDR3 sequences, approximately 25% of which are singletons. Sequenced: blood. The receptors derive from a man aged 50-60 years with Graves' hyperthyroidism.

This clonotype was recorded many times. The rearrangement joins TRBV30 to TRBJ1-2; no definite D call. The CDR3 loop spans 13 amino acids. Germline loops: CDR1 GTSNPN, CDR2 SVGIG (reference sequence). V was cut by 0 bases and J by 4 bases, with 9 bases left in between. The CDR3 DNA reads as TGTGCCTGGAGTGTACGGGCGATCTATGGCTACACCTTC. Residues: CAWSVRAIYGYTF.

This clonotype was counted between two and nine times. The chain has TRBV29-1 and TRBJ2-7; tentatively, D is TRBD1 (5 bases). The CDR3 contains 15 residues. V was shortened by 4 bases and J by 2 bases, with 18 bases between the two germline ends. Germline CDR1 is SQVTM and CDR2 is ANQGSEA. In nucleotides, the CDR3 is TGCAGCGTTGTGGCAGGACACCAGTTTACCTACGAGCAGTACTTC. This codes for CSVVAGHQFTYEQYF.

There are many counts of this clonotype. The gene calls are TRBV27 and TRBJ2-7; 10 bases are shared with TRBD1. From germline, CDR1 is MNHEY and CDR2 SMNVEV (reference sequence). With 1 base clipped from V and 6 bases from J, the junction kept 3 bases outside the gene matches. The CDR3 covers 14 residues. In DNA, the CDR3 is TGTGCCAGCAGTTTATGGGACAGGGGTGGCGAGCAGTACTTC. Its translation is CASSLWDRGGEQYF.

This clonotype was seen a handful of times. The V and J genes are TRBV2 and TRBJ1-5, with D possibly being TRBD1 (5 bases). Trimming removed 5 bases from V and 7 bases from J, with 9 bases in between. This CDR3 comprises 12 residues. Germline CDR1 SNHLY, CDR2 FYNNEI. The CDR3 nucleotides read TGTGCCAGCAGTCAGGGAGAGCAGCCCCAGCATTTT. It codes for CASSQGEQPQHF.

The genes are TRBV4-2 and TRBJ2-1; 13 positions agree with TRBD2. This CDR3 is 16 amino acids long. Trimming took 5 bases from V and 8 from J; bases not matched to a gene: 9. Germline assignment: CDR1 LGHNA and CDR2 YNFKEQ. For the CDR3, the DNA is TGTGCCAGCAGCACCCGAACTAGCGGGAGGGCTTATGAGCAGTTCTTC. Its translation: CASSTRTSGRAYEQFF.

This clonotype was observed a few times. CDR3 protein: CASGILTADTQYF. The CDR3 region has the DNA TGTGCCAGCGGAATACTTACGGCAGATACGCAGTATTTT. V gene TRBV2 combines with J gene TRBJ2-3; D ambiguous. With 8 bases removed from V and 4 bases from J, the gap between germline ends came to 13 bases. Germline V gene data show CDR1 as SNHLY and CDR2 as FYNNEI. CDR3 size: 13 residues.

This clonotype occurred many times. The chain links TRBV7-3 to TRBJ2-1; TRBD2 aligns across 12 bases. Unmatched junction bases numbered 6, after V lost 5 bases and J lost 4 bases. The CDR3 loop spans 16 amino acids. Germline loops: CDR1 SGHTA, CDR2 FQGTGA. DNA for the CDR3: TGTGCCAGCAGCCGGACTAGCGGGACCGCATACAATGAGCAGTTCTTC. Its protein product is CASSRTSGTAYNEQFF.

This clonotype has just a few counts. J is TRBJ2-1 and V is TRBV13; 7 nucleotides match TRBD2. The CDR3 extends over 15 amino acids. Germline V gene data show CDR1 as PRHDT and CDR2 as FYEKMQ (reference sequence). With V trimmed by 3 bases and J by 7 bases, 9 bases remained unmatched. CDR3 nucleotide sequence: TGTGCCAGCAGCTTCGGCGGGAGTCACCGGAATGAGCAGTTCTTC. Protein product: CASSFGGSHRNEQFF.

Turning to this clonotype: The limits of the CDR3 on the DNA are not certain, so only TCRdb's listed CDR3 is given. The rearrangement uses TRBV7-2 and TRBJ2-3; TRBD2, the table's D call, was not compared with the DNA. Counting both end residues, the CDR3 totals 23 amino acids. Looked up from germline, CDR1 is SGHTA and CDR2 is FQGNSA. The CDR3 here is CASSLAAGANEQYFGPGTDTQYF.

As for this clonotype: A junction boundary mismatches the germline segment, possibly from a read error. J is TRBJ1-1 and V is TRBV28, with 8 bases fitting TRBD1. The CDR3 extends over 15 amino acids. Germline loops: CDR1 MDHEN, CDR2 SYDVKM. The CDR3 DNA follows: TGTGCCGGCAGGGAGGACAGGGAGCTGGACACTGAAGCTTTCTTT. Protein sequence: CAGREDRELDTEAFF.

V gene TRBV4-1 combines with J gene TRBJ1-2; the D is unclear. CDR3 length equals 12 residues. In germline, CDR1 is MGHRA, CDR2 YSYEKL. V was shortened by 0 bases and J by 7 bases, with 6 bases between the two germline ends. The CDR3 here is CASSQEMVGYTF. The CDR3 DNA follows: TGCGCCAGCAGCCAAGAAATGGTTGGCTACACCTTC.

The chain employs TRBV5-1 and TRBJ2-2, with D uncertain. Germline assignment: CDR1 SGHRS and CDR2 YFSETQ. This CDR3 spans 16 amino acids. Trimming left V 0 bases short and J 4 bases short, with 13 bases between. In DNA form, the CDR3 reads TGCGCCAGCAGCTTGGCCGAGTTCCGGAGCACCGGGGAGCTGTTTTTT. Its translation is CASSLAEFRSTGELFF.

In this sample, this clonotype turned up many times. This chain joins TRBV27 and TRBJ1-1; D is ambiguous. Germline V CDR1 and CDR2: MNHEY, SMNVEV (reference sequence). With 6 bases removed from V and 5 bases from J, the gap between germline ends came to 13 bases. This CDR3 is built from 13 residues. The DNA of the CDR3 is TGTGCCAGCAGCCTATATCCGGGGACTGAAGCTTTCTTT. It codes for CASSLYPGTEAFF.

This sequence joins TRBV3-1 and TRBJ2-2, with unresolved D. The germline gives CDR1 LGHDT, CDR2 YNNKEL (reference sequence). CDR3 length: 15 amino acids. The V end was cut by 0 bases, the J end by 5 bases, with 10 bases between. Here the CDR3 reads CASSQDLVGTGELFF. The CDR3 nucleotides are TGTGCCAGCAGCCAAGATCTAGTGGGAACCGGGGAGCTGTTTTTT.

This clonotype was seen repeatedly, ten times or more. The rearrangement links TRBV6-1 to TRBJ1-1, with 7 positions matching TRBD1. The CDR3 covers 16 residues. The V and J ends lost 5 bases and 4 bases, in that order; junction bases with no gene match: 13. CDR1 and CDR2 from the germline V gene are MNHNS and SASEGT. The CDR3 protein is CASSYESVRGGTEAFF. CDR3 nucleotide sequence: TGTGCCAGCAGTTATGAATCAGTCAGGGGGGGCACTGAAGCTTTCTTT.

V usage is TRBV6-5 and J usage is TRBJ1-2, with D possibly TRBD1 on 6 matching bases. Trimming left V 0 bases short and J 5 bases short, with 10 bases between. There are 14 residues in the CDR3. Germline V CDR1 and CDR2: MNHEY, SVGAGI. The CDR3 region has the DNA TGTGCCAGCAGTTACTCTTCCGGACAGTATGGCTACACCTTC. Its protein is CASSYSSGQYGYTF.

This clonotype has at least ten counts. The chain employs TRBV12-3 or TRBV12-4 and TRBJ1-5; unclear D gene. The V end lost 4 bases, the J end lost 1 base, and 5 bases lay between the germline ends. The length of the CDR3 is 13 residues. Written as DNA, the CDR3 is TGTGCCAGCAGTTCCAAGAGCAATCAGCCCCAGCATTTT. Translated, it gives CASSSKSNQPQHF.

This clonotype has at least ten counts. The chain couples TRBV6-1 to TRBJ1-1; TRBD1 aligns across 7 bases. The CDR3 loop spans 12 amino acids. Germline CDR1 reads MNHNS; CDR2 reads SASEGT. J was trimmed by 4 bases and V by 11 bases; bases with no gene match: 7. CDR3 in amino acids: CASQGGGTEAFF. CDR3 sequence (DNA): TGTGCCTCTCAGGGGGGTGGCACTGAAGCTTTCTTT.